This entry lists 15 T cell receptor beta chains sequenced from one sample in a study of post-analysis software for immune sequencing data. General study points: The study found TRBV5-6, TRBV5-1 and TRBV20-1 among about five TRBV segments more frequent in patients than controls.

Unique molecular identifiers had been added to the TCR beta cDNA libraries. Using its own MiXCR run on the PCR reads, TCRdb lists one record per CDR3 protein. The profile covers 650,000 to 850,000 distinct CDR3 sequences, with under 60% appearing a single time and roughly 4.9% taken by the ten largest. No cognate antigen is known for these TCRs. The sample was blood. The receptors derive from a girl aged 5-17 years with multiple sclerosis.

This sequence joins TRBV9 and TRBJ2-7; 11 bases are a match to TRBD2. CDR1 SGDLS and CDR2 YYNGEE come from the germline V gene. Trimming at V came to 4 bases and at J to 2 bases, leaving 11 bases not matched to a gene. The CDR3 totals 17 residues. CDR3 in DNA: TGTGCCAGCAGCCCTAGCGGGGGGCTAGCGCGGGCCTACGAGCAGTACTTC. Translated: CASSPSGGLARAYEQYF.

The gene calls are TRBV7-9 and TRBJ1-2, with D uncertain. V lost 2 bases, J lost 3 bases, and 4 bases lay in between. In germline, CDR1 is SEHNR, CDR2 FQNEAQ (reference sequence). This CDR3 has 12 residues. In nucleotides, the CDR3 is TGTGCCAGCAGCTTATACGACTATGGCTACACCTTC. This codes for CASSLYDYGYTF.

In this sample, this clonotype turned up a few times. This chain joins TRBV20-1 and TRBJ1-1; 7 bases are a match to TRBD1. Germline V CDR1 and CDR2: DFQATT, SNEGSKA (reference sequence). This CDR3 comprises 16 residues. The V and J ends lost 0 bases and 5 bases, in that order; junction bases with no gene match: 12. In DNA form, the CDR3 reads TGCAGTGCTAGAGATTATGTGAAGGGGGCGAGTACTGAAGCTTTCTTT. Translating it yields CSARDYVKGASTEAFF.

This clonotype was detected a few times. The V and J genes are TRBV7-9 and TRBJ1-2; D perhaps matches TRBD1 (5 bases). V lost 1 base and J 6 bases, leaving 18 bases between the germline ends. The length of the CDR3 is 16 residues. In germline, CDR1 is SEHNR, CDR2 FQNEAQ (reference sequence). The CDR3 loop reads CASSLGPVGGVDGYTF. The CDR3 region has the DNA TGTGCCAGCAGCTTAGGCCCCGTCGGGGGGGTCGATGGCTACACCTTC.

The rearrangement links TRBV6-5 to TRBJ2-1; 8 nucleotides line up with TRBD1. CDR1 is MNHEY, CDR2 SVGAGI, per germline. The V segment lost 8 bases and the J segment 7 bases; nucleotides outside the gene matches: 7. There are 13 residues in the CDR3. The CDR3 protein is CASGWTGRNEQFF. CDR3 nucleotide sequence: TGTGCCAGCGGCTGGACAGGGCGGAATGAGCAGTTCTTC.

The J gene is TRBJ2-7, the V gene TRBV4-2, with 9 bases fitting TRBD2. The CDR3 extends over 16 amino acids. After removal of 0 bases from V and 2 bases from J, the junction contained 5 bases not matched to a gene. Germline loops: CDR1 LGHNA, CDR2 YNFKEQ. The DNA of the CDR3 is TGTGCCAGCAGCCAAGAAGAAGCGGGAGGAGCCTACGAGCAGTACTTC. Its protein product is CASSQEEAGGAYEQYF.

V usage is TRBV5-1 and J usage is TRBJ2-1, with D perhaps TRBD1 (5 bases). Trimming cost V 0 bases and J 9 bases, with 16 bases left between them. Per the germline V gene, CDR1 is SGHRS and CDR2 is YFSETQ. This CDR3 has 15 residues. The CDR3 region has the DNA TGCGCCAGCAGCTTGGCCCCAGGGTTGCCGGGTGAGCAGTTCTTC. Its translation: CASSLAPGLPGEQFF.

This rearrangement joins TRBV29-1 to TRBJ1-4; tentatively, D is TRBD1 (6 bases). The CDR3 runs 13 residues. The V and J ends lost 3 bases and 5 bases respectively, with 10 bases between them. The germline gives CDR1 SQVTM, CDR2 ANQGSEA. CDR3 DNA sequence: TGCAGCGTTGAGACAGGCCCGAATGAAAAACTGTTTTTT. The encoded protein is CSVETGPNEKLFF.

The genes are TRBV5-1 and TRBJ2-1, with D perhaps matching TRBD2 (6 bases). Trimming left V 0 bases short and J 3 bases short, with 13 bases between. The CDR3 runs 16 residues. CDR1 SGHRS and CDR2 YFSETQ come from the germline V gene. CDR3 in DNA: TGCGCCAGCAGCTTGGGCCTAGCGCGAGACTACAATGAGCAGTTCTTC. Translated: CASSLGLARDYNEQFF.

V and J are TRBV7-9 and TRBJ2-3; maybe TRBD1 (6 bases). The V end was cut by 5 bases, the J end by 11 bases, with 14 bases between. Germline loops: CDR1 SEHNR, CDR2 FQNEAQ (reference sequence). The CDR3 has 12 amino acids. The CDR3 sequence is CASSTGTPWQYF. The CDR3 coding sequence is TGTGCCAGCAGCACTGGGACACCTTGGCAGTATTTT.

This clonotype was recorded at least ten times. The CDR3 DNA follows: TGCGCCAGCAGCTCGTGGATTGGGGAGACCCAGTACTTC. Translation: CASSSWIGETQYF. The chain carries TRBV5-1 and TRBJ2-5; no clear D. V gave up 3 bases and J gave up 5 bases, with 11 bases separating them. Germline values: CDR1 SGHRS, CDR2 YFSETQ. The CDR3 length is 13 residues.

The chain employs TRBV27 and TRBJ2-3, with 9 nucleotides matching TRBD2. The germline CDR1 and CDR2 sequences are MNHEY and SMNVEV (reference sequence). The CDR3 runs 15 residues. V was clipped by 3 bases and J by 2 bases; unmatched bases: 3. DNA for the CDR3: TGTGCCAGCAGTTTTCAGCGGGGGGTCACAGATACGCAGTATTTT. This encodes CASSFQRGVTDTQYF.

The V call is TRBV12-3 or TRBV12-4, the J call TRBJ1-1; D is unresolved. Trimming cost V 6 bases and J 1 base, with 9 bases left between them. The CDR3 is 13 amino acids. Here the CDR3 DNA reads TGTGCCAGCAGATTAACATCGAACACTGAAGCTTTCTTT. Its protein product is CASRLTSNTEAFF.

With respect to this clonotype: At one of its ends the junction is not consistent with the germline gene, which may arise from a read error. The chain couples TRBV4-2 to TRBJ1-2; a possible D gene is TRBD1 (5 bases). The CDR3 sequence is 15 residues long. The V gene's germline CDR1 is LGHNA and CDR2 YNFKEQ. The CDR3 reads CANSQDLGTKYGYTF. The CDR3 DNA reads TGTGCCAACAGCCAAGATCTCGGGACCAAGTATGGCTACACCTTC.

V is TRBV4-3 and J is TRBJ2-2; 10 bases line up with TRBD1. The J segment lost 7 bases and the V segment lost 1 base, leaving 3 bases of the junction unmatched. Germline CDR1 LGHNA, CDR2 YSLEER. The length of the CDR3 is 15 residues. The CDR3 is CASSQGTGGSGELFF. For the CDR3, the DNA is TGCGCCAGCAGCCAAGGGACAGGGGGTAGCGGGGAGCTGTTTTTT.